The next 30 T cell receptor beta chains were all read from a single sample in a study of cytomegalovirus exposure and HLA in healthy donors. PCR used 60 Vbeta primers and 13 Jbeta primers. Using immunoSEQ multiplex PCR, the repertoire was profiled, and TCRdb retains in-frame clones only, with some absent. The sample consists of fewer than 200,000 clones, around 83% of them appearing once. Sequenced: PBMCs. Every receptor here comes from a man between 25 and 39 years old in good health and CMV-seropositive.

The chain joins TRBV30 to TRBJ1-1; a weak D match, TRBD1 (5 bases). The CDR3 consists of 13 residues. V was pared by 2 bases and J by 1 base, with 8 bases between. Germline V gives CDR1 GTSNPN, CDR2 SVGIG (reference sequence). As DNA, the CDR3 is TGTGCCTGGAGTAACGGGGGGAACACTGAAGCTTTCTTT. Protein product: CAWSNGGNTEAFF.

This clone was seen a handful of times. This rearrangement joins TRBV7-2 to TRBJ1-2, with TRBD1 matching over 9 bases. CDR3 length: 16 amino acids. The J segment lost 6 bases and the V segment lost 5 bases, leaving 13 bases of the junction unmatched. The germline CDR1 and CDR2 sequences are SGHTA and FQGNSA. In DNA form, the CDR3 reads TGTGCCAGCAGCCATCGACCCGGGACAGGGTTCCATGGCTACACCTTC. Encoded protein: CASSHRPGTGFHGYTF.

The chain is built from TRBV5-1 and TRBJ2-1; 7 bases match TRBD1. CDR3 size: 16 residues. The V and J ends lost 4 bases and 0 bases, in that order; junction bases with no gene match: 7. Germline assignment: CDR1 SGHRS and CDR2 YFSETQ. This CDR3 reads CASSPDREDSYNEQFF. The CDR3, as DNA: TGCGCCAGCAGCCCAGACAGGGAAGACTCCTACAATGAGCAGTTCTTC.

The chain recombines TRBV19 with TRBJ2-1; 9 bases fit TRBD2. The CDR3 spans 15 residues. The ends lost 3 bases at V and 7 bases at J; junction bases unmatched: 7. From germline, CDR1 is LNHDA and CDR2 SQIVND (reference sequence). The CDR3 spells CASSMLAGGGNEQFF. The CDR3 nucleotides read TGTGCCAGTAGTATGCTGGCGGGAGGGGGAAATGAGCAGTTCTTC. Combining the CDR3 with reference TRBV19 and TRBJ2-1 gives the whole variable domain DGGITQSPKYLFRKEGQNVTLSCEQNLNHDAMYWYRQDPGQGLRLIYYSQIVNDFQKGDIAEGYSVSREKKESFPLTVTSAQKNPTAFYLCASSMLAGGGNEQFFGPGTRLTVL.

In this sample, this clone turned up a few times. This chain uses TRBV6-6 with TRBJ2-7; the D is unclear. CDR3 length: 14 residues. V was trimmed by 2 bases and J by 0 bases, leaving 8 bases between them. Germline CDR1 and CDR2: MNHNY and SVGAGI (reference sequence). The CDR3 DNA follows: TGTGCCAGCAGTTACCGGGTAAGCTCCTACGAGCAGTACTTC. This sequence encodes CASSYRVSSYEQYF.

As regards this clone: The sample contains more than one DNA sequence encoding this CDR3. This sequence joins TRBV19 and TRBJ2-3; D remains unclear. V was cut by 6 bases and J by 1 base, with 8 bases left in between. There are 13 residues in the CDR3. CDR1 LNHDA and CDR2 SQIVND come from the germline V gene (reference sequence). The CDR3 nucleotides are TGTGCCAGTAGCCCACGGGGCACAGATACGCAGTATTTT. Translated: CASSPRGTDTQYF.

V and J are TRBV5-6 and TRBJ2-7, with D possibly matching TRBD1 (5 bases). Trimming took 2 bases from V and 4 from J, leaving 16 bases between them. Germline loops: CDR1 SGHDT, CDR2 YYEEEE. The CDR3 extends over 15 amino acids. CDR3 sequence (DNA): TGTGCCAGCAGCTTATTAGACAGAGACAAATACGAGCAGTACTTC. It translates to CASSLLDRDKYEQYF.

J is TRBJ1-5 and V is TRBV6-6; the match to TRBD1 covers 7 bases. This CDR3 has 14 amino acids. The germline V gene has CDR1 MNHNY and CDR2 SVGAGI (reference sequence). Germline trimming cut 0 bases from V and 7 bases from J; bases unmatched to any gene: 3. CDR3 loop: CASSYSRGHQPQHF. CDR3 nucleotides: TGTGCCAGCAGTTACTCGAGGGGGCACCAGCCCCAGCATTTT.

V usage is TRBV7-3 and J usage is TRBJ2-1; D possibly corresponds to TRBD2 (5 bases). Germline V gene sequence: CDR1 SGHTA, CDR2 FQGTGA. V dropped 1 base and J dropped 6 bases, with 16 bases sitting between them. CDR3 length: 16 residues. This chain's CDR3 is CASSLNPGKVGNEQFF. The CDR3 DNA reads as TGTGCCAGCAGCTTAAATCCGGGAAAGGTGGGCAATGAGCAGTTCTTC. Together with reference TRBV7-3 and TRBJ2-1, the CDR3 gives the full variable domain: GAGVSQTPSNKVTEKGKYVELRCDPISGHTALYWYRQSLGQGPEFLIYFQGTGAADDSGLPNDRFFAVRPEGSVSTLKIQRTERGDSAVYLCASSLNPGKVGNEQFFGPGTRLTVL.

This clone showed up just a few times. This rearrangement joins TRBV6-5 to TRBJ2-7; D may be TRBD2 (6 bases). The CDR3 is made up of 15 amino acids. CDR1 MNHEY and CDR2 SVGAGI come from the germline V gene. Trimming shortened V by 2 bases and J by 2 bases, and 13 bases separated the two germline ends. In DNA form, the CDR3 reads TGTGCCAGCAGTTACAAGCCAGGGAGGCCCTACGAGCAGTACGTC. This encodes CASSYKPGRPYEQYV.

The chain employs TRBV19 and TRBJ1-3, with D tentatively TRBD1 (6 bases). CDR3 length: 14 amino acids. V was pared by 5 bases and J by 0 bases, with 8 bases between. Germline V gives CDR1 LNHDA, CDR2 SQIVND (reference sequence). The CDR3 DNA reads TGTGCCAGTAGTTCGGACAGCTCTGGAAACACCATATATTTT. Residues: CASSSDSSGNTIYF.

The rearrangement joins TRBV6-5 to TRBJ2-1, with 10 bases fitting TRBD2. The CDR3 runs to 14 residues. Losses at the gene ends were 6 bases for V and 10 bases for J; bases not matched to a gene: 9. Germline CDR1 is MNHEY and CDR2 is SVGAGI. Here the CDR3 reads CASRASGSSLEQFF. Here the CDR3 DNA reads TGTGCCAGCAGGGCTAGCGGGAGTTCGTTGGAGCAGTTCTTC.

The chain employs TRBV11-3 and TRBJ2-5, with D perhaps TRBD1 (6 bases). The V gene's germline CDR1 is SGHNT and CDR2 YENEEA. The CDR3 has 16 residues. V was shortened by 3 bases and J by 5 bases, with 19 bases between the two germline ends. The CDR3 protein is CASSFDSASQGETQYF. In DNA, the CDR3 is TGTGCCAGCAGCTTTGATAGTGCCAGTCAGGGGGAGACCCAGTACTTC.

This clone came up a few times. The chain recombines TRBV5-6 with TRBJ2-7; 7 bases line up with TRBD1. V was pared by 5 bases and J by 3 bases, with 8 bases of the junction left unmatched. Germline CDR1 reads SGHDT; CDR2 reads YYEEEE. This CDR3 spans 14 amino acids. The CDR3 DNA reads TGTGCCAGCAGTCGGACAGGATCCCGCTACGAGCAGTACTTC. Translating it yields CASSRTGSRYEQYF.

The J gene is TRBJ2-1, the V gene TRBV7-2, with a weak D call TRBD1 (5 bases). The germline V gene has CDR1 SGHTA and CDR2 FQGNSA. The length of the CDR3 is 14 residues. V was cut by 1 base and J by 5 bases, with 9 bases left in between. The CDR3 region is CASSLGTPNNEQFF. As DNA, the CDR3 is TGTGCCAGCAGCTTAGGGACACCCAACAATGAGCAGTTCTTC. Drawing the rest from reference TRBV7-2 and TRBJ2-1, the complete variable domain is GAGVSQSPSNKVTEKGKDVELRCDPISGHTALYWYRQSLGQGLEFLIYFQGNSAPDKSGLPSDRFSAERTGGSVSTLTIQRTQQEDSAVYLCASSLGTPNNEQFFGPGTRLTVL.

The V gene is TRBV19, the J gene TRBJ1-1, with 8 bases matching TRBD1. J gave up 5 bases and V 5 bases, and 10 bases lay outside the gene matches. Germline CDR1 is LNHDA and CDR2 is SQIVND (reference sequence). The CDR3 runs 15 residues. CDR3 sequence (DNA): TGTGCCAGTAGTTTACCCCGGACAGGGATGACTGAAGCTTTCTTT. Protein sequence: CASSLPRTGMTEAFF. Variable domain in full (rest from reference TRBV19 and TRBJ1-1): DGGITQSPKYLFRKEGQNVTLSCEQNLNHDAMYWYRQDPGQGLRLIYYSQIVNDFQKGDIAEGYSVSREKKESFPLTVTSAQKNPTAFYLCASSLPRTGMTEAFFGQGTRLTVV.

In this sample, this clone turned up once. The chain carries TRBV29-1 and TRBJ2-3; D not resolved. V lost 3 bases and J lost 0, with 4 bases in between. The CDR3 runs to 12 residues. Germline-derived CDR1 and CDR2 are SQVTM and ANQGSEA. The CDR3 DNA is TGCAGCGTTGATCCTAGCACAGATACGCAGTATTTT. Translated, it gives CSVDPSTDTQYF.

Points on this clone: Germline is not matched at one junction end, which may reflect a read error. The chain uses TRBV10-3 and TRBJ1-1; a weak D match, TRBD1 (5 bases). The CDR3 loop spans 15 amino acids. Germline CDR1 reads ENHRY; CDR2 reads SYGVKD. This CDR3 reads CAISESRAGNAEAFF. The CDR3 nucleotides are TGTGCCATCAGTGAGTCAAGAGCAGGGAACGCTGAAGCTTTCTTT.

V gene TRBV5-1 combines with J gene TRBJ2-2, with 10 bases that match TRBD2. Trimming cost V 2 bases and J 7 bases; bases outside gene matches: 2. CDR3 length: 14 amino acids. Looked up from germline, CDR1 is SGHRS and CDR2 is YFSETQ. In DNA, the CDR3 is TGCGCCAGCAGCTTAGCGGGAGGGCTCGGGGAGCTGTTTTTT. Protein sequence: CASSLAGGLGELFF.

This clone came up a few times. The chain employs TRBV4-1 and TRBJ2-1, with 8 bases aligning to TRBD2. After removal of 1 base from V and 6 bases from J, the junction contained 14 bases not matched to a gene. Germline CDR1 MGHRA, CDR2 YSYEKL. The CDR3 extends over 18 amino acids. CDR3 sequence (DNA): TGCGCCAGCAGCCAAGTGGATATGGGACTAGTAATTTCCAATGAGCAGTTCTTC. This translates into CASSQVDMGLVISNEQFF.

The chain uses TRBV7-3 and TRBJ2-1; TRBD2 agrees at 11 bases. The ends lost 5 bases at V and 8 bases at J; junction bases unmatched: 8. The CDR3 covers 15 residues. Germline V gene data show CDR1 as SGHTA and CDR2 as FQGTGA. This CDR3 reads CASSLGTSGQDEQFF. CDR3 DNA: TGTGCCAGCAGCCTAGGGACTAGCGGTCAGGATGAGCAGTTCTTC.

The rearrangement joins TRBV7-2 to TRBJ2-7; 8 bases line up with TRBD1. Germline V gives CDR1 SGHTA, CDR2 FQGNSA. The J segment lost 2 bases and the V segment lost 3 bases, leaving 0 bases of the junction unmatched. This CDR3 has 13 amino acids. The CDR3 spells CASSLTGAYEQYF. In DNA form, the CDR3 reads TGTGCCAGCAGCTTGACAGGGGCCTACGAGCAGTACTTC.

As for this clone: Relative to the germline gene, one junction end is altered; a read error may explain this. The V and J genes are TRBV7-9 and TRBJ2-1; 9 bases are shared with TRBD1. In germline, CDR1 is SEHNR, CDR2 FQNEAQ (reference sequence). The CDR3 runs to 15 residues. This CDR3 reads CSSSPRTGDYNEQFF. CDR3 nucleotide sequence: TGTTCCAGCTCACCCAGGACAGGGGACTACAATGAGCAGTTCTTC.

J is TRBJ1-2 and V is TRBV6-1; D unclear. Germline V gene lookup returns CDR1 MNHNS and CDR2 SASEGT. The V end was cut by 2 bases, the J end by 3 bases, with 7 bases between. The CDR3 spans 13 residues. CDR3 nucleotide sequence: TGTGCCAGCAGTGAATCCGTATACTATGGCTACACCTTC. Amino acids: CASSESVYYGYTF.

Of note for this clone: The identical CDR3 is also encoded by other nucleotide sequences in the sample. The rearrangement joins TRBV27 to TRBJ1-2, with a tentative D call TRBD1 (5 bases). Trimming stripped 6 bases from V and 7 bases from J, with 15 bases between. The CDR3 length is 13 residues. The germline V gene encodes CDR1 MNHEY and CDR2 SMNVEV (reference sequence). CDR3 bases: TGTGCCAGCAGGACCACTGGGGGGATTGGCTACACCTTC. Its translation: CASRTTGGIGYTF.

The CDR3 DNA reads TGTGCCAGTAGGTCGGAGGGGTGGGGTCAGCCCCAGCATTTT. This gives the protein CASRSEGWGQPQHF. The chain links TRBV19 to TRBJ1-5; the D gene is possibly TRBD1 (5 bases). Trimming shortened V by 6 bases and J by 6 bases, and 15 bases separated the two germline ends. The germline gives CDR1 LNHDA, CDR2 SQIVND (reference sequence). The length of the CDR3 is 14 residues.

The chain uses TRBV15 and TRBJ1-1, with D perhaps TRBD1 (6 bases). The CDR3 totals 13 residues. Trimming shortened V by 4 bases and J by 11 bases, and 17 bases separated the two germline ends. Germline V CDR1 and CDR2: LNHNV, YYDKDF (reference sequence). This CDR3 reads CATSNIQGYRAFF. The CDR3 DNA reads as TGTGCCACCAGCAATATCCAGGGGTACCGGGCTTTCTTT.

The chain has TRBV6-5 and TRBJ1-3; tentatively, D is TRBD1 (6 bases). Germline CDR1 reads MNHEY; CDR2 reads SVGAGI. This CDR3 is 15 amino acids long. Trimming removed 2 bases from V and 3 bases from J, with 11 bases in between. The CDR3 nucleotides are TGTGCCAGCAGTTACGGGGGGGCGCGTGGAAACACCATATATTTT. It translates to CASSYGGARGNTIYF.

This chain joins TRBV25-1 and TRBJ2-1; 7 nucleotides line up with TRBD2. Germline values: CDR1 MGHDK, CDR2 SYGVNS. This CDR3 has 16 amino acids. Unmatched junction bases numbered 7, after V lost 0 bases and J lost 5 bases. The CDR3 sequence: CASSEYVSSGHNEQFF. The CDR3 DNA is TGTGCCAGCAGTGAATACGTGAGTAGCGGGCACAATGAGCAGTTCTTC.

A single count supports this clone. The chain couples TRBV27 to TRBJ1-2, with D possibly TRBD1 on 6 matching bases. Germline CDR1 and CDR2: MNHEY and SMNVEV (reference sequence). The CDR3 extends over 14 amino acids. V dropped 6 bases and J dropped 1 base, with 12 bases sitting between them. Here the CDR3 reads CASREGEGNYGYTF. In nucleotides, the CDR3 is TGTGCCAGCAGAGAGGGGGAAGGTAACTATGGCTACACCTTC.